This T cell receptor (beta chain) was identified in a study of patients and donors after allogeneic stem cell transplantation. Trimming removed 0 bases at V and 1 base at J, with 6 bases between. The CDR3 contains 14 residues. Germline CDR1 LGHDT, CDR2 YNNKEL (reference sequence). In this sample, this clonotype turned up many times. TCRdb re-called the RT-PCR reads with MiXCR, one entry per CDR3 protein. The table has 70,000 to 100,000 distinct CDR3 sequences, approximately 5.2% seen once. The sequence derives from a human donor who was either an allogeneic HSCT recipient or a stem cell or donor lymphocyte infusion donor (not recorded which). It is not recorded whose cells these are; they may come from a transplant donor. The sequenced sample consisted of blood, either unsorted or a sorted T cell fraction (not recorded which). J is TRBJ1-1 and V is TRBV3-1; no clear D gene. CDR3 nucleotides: TGTGCCAGCAGCCAAGACAGTCGGAACACTGAAGCTTTCTTT. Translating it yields CASSQDSRNTEAFF. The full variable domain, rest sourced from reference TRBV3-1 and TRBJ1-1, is DTAVSQTPKYLVTQMGNDKSIKCEQNLGHDTMYWYKQDSKKFLKIMFSYNNKELIINETVPNRFSPKSPDKAHLNLHINSLELGDSAVYFCASSQDSRNTEAFFGQGTRLTVV.